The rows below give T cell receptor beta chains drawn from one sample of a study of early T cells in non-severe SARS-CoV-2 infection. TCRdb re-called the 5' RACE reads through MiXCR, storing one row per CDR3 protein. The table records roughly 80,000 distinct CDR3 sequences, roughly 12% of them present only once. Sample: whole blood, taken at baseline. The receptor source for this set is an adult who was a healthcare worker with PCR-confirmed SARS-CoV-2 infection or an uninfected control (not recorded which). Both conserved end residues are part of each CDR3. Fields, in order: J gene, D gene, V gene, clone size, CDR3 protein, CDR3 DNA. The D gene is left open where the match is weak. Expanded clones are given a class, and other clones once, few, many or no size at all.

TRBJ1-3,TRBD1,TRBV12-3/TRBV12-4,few,CASRQGAGGNTIYF,TGTGCCAGCAGGCAGGGGGCAGGTGGAAACACCATATATTTT
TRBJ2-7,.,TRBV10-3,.,CAISESLATWGYEQYF,TGTGCCATCAGTGAGTCCCTAGCCACCTGGGGATACGAGCAGTACTTC
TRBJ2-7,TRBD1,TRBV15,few,CATSRNRGHSYEQYF,TGTGCCACCAGCAGAAACAGGGGCCACTCCTACGAGCAGTACTTC
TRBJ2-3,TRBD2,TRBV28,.,CASSRGLASDTQYF,TGTGCCAGCAGCCGAGGACTAGCGTCAGATACGCAGTATTTT
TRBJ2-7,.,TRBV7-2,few,CASSLGQPSLYEQYF,TGTGCCAGCAGCTTAGGACAGCCCTCCCTCTACGAGCAGTACTTC
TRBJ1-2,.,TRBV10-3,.,CAISDDPYYGYTF,TGTGCCATCAGTGACGACCCGTACTATGGCTACACCTTC
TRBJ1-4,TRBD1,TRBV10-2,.,CASSAKTGTAEKLFF,TGCGCCAGCAGTGCCAAAACCGGGACAGCTGAAAAACTGTTTTTT
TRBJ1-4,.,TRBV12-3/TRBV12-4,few,CASSFGARNEKLFF,TGTGCCAGCAGTTTCGGCGCCCGTAATGAAAAACTGTTTTTT
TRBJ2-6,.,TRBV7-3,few,CASSSQVGPNVLTF,TGTGCCAGCAGCAGCCAGGTCGGGCCCAACGTCCTGACTTTC
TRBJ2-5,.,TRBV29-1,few,CSAVPDNQETQYF,TGCAGCGCCGTACCGGACAACCAAGAGACCCAGTACTTC
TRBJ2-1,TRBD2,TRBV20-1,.,CSARGSPKRGSYNEQFF,TGCAGTGCTAGAGGGAGCCCTAAGCGGGGCTCCTACAATGAGCAGTTCTTC
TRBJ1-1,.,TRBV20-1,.,CSARPLLTGNTEAFF,TGCAGTGCTAGACCCCTCTTGACAGGGAACACTGAAGCTTTCTTT
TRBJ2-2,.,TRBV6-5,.,CASAKRIGPVGEQFF,TGTGCCAGCGCCAAAAGGATCGGTCCGGTCGGGGAGCAGTTTTTT
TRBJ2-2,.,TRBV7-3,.,CASTPLANTGELFF,TGTGCCAGCACCCCGTTAGCAAACACCGGGGAGCTGTTTTTT
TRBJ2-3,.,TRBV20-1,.,CSARVEGTDTQYF,TGCAGTGCTAGAGTGGAGGGCACAGATACGCAGTATTTT
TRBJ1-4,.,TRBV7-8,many,CASSSQGSRTNEKLFF,TGTGCCAGCAGCTCCCAGGGTTCCCGAACTAATGAAAAACTGTTTTTT
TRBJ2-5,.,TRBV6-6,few,CASSYLGTRETQYF,TGTGCCAGCAGTTACCTGGGTACTAGGGAGACCCAGTACTTC
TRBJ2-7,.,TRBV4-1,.,CASSQDRSGSYEQYF,TGCGCCAGCAGCCAAGATCGGTCAGGTTCCTACGAGCAGTACTTC
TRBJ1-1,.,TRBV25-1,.,CASSPPGVGGRTEAFF,TGTGCCAGCAGCCCACCTGGGGTTGGAGGGCGCACTGAAGCTTTCTTT
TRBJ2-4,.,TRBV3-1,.,CASSQDADVVLAKNIQYF,TGTGCCAGCAGCCAAGACGCGGATGTCGTACTGGCCAAAAACATTCAGTACTTC
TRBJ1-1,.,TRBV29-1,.,CSVDVAWGTEAFF,TGCAGCGTTGATGTGGCCTGGGGCACTGAAGCTTTCTTT
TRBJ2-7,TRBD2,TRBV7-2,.,CASSLEASGGFSYEQYF,TGTGCCAGCAGCTTAGAGGCTAGCGGGGGGTTCTCCTACGAGCAGTACTTC
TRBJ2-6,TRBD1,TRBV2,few,CASSRDSGSGANVLTF,TGTGCCAGCAGCCGGGACAGCGGATCTGGGGCCAACGTCCTGACTTTC
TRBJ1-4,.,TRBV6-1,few,CASRRTAGGEKLFF,TGTGCCAGCAGGAGGACGGCCGGGGGGGAAAAACTGTTTTTT
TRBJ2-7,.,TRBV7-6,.,CAGSSRGDEQYF,TGTGCCGGCAGCTCTCGAGGGGACGAGCAGTACTTC
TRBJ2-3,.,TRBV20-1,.,CSARTGEPGNTQYF,TGCAGTGCTAGAACCGGGGAGCCCGGGAATACGCAGTATTTT
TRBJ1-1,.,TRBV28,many,CASSFQKSEAFF,TGTGCCAGCAGTTTTCAAAAGAGTGAAGCTTTCTTT
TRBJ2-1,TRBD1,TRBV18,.,CASSNGQDNEQFF,TGTGCCAGCTCAAACGGACAGGACAATGAGCAGTTCTTC
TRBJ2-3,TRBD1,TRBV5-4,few,CASSAGQGRVVDTQYF,TGTGCCAGCAGCGCCGGACAGGGGCGAGTTGTAGATACGCAGTATTTT
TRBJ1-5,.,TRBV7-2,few,CASTFDSSNQPQHF,TGTGCCAGCACCTTCGACAGTAGCAATCAGCCCCAGCATTTT
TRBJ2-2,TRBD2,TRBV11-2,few,CASSLESGVTTGELFF,TGTGCCAGCAGCTTAGAGAGCGGGGTAACCACCGGGGAGCTGTTTTTT
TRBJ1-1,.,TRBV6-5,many,CASSYDGNTEAFF,TGTGCCAGCAGTTACGACGGGAACACTGAAGCTTTCTTT
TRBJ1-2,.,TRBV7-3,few,CASSLNREDGYTF,TGTGCCAGCAGCTTAAACAGGGAAGATGGCTACACCTTC
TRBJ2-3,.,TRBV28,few,CASSLPRVGDTQYF,TGTGCCAGCAGTTTACCCAGGGTTGGAGATACGCAGTATTTT
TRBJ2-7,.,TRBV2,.,CASSPRSYEQYF,TGTGCCAGCAGCCCCAGATCCTACGAGCAGTACTTC
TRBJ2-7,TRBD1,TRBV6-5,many,CASSPDRGAYEQYF,TGTGCCAGCAGTCCTGACAGGGGGGCCTACGAGCAGTACTTC
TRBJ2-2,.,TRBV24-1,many,CATSAQTGELFF,TGTGCCACCTCAGCGCAGACCGGGGAGCTGTTTTTT
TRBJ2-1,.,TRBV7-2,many,CASRGSGDNEQFF,TGTGCCAGTCGAGGGTCGGGGGACAATGAGCAGTTCTTC
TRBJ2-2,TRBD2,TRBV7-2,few,CASSLARVSGGPNTGELFF,TGTGCCAGCAGCTTAGCGCGTGTTAGCGGGGGGCCGAACACCGGGGAGCTGTTTTTT
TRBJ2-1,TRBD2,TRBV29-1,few,CSASGGPSYNEQFF,TGCAGCGCGAGCGGGGGGCCATCCTACAATGAGCAGTTCTTC
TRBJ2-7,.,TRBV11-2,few,CASSLAPGRLSYEQYF,TGTGCCAGCAGCTTAGCCCCGGGACGGCTATCCTACGAGCAGTACTTC
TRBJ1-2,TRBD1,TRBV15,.,CATSKRTGGLVYGYTF,TGTGCCACCAGCAAACGGACAGGGGGCCTAGTGTATGGCTACACCTTC
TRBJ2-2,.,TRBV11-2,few,CASVDGTGELFF,TGTGCCAGCGTTGACGGGACCGGGGAGCTGTTTTTT
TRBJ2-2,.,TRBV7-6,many,CASSRDVVSSANTGELFF,TGTGCCAGCAGTCGAGACGTTGTGAGCTCGGCGAACACCGGGGAGCTGTTTTTT
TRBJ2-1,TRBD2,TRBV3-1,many,CASSQELAGGSNEQFF,TGTGCCAGCAGCCAAGAACTAGCGGGGGGCTCCAATGAGCAGTTCTTC
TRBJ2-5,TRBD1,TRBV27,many,CASSAGTGAPEETQYF,TGTGCCAGCAGTGCCGGGACAGGGGCTCCCGAAGAGACCCAGTACTTC
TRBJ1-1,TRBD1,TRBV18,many,CASSGTDNTEAFF,TGTGCCAGCTCGGGGACAGATAACACTGAAGCTTTCTTT
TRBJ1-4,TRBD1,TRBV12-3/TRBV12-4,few,CASSPGTGVFGSEKLFF,TGTGCCAGCAGTCCCGGGACAGGGGTTTTCGGAAGCGAAAAACTGTTTTTT
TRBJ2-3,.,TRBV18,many,CASSPRTSTDTQYF,TGTGCCAGCTCACCTAGGACTAGCACAGATACGCAGTATTTT
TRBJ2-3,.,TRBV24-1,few,CATSLKDTQYF,TGTGCCACCAGTCTCAAAGATACGCAGTATTTT
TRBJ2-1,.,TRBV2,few,CASKEEGGSPNEQFF,TGTGCCAGCAAGGAGGAGGGGGGGAGTCCCAATGAGCAGTTCTTC
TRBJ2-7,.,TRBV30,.,CAWSGVTLGVQYF,TGTGCCTGGAGTGGTGTGACTTTGGGCGTGCAGTACTTC
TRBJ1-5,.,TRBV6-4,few,CASSERDDQPQHF,TGTGCCAGCAGTGAACGGGACGATCAGCCCCAGCATTTT
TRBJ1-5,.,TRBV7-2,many,CASTGSLSNQPQHF,TGTGCCAGCACCGGCAGCCTTAGCAATCAGCCCCAGCATTTT
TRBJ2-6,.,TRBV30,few,CAWSLRIGANVLTF,TGTGCCTGGAGTTTAAGGATTGGGGCCAACGTCCTGACTTTC
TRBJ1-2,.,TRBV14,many,CASSRVRSGYTF,TGTGCCAGCAGCAGGGTACGGAGTGGCTACACCTTC
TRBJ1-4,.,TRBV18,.,CASSRERQTEKLFF,TGTGCCAGCTCACGGGAGAGGCAGACTGAAAAACTGTTTTTT
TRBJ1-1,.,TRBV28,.,CASIEGTEAFF,TGTGCCAGCATTGAAGGTACTGAAGCTTTCTTT
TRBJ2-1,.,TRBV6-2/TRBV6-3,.,CASTLGTYNEQFF,TGTGCCAGCACCCTCGGGACCTACAATGAGCAGTTCTTC
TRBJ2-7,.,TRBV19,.,CASSTPPEQYF,TGTGCCAGTAGTACCCCCCCCGAGCAGTACTTC